What follows is one TCR beta chain and its context. This specimen belongs to a study of CD8 T cells in Susac syndrome. With random hexamers, roughly 0.45 to 1 ug RNA was reverse transcribed. TCRdb re-derived calls from the immunoSEQ multiplex PCR reads in MiXCR, one entry per CDR3 protein. The top ten clones hold 0.093% of a sample with approximately 200,000 distinct CDR3 sequences, roughly 95% of them seen once. This receptor was identified in a human donor with multiple sclerosis. Sequencing was performed on CD4+ T cells from PBMCs.

The CDR3 sequence: CASSVDLNTEAFF. CDR3 DNA sequence: TGTGCCAGCAGCGTAGATCTGAACACTGAAGCTTTCTTT. The V and J genes are TRBV9 and TRBJ1-1, with no clear D. This CDR3 contains 13 residues. Germline CDR1 SGDLS, CDR2 YYNGEE. Trimming stripped 0 bases from V and 0 bases from J, with 3 bases between.